The T cell receptor beta chain under discussion was sequenced for a study of blood T cell repertoires in COVID-19 (dated by TCRdb to 2020 to 2022). About the full investigation: Collaborator samples came from the United States, Italy and Spain and covered acute and convalescent phases of COVID-19. The material from the prospective study consisted of cDNA or gDNA derived from T cells, B-cell-depleted T cells, or PBMCs. The dataset comprised deeply sampled blood TCRbeta repertoires from subjects exposed to, actively infected with, or recovered from COVID-19. The repertoires were released in a freely available public database meant as a resource for research on the immune response to SARS-CoV-2. The samples were drawn from two sources: the first 160 participants of the ongoing ImmuneRACE study, and 1,254 subjects contributed by 6 global collaborators. Nearly every sample came with metadata listing a de-identified subject ID, COVID-19 status, age in years and sex. Where available, HLA class I and class II types were taken from metadata supplied by the sample provider and were not determined by assay-based typing. Broader findings and caveats from the paper: The quantity of clinical and demographic metadata differed by source and by participant and was supplied without curation.

Details on this clone: The specificity of this receptor is unknown. No much larger clone exists at a distance of one base, and base qualities are not known.

TCRbeta CDR3 regions were amplified from genomic DNA using the immunoSEQ Assay, a bias-controlled multiplex PCR. The authors' analysis ran thus. The number of nucleated cells in each sample was estimated from the amplification of reference gene primers within the assay. To quantify the absolute abundance of each unique TCRbeta CDR3 rearrangement, sequence reads were collapsed and filtered. For each sample, productive Simpson clonality was calculated as the square root of Simpson's diversity index over productive rearrangements. The immuneACCESS repertoire file appears here via TCRdb, limited to in-frame rearrangements. These files lack a portion of the clones; in checked studies, under half of the deficit traces to unresolved V genes, and the cause of the others is not known. V and J calls and clone size are given by that table; D and trimming were obtained from the DNA. The sample table lists 300,000 to 350,000 clones, around nine tenths of them with a count of one. The ten largest account for 1% of the sample.

Spanning cysteine to phenylalanine, the CDR3 consists of 17 amino acids. Left in the record is the CDR3 DNA by itself, 51 bases read in frame from the first base. Taken from the germline V gene, the CDR1 and CDR2 loops are SGDLS and YYNGEE. The trim is 0 bases for V and 3 bases for J, with a gap of 16 bases between the germline ends. Participants in the prospective study were aged about 18 to 89 years, lived in 20 to 30 United States geographic areas, and enrolled through a virtual design. In the prospective study, participants were assigned to cohorts based on the clinical history participants reported in a screening survey and a study questionnaire. A participant counted as exposed if, within 2 weeks of entering the study, that participant had been in contact with someone who had a PCR-confirmed or clinician-diagnosed COVID-19 case. Each participant in the prospective study had whole blood, serum and a nasopharyngeal or oropharyngeal swab collected by mobile phlebotomists. Participants in the prospective study had the option to provide additional blood draws and questionnaires over an approximately 2-month period. Before DNA extraction, prospective study blood samples were shipped either frozen or at room temperature.

The source of this sequence is a woman aged 30 to 39 who had been exposed to COVID-19. Input material: PBMCs or T cells enriched from blood (not recorded which). The chain employs TRBV9 and TRBJ2-4; the D segment could be TRBD2, given 6 matching bases. The CDR3 protein is CASSVEGGEHLKNIQYF. The DNA sequence follows: TGTGCCAGCAGCGTAGAAGGAGGGGAGCACCTCAAAAACATTCAGTACTTC.